This T cell receptor (beta chain) was observed in a study of cytomegalovirus exposure and HLA in healthy donors. Overall study results and limits: It was reportedly the case that the classifier diagnosed cytomegalovirus status with high specificity and sensitivity. 150 to 200 TCR beta chains were listed as cytomegalovirus-associated.

Remarks on this clone: The antigen is unknown.

The donors belonged to the approximately 120-subject validation cohort, separate from the approximately 700-subject first cohort. Germline CDR1 is SGHTA and CDR2 is FQGNSA. The junction had 7 bases not matched to a gene; V was cut back by 6 bases and J by 7 bases. CDR3 size: 15 residues. The method was immunoSEQ multiplex PCR; TCRdb's version includes in-frame clones alone and lacks a portion of them. The repertoire holds about 190,000 clones, with roughly 80% as singletons. The clonotype comes from a young man in good health and CMV-seropositive. The V and J genes are TRBV7-2 and TRBJ2-2; the match to TRBD2 covers 11 bases. Sequencing input: PBMCs. The CDR3 is CASSLSGRVVGELFF. The CDR3 nucleotides are TGTGCCAGCAGTCTTAGCGGGAGGGTGGTCGGGGAGCTGTTTTTT.